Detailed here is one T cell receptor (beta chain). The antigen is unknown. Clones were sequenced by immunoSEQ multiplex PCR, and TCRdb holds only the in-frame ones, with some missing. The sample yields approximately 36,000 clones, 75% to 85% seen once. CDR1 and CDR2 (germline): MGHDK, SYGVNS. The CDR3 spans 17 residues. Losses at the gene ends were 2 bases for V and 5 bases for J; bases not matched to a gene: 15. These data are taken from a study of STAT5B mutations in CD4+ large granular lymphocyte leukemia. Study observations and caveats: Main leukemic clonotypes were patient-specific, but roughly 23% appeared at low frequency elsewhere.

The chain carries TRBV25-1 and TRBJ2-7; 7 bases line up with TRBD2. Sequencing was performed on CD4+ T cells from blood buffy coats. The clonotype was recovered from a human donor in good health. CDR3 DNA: TGTGCCAGCAGTGAAGAGGGGAGGGCCCGTTCTAGGGACGAGCAGTACTTC. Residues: CASSEEGRARSRDEQYF.